A single sample gave rise to the 28 T cell receptor beta chains below, sequenced in a study of blood T cells in healthy people across ages (dated by TCRdb to between 2014 and 2016). The library was built by means of 5' RACE. TCRdb lists the instrument as Illumina HiSeq 2500. A second PCR of roughly 7 to 12 cycles was run with a J-beta primer mix and a sample-barcoded 5' primer. In-frame beta chains were kept once TCRdb had trimmed the public reads at Q25 with fastp and called clones with MiXCR. Rows merge per CDR3 protein into single entries with the most common DNA and genes. This sample comprises 600,000 or so distinct CDR3 sequences, roughly 30% of them detected only once. The ten largest clones add up to around a sixth of the sample. Material: blood. Every receptor here comes from a woman of 80 years or more in good health.

This chain links TRBV29-1 with TRBJ1-5, with TRBD1 as a possible D gene (6 bases). The V gene lost 6 bases and the J gene lost 3 bases, with 15 bases spanning the gap. The CDR3 extends over 14 amino acids. In germline, CDR1 is SQVTM, CDR2 ANQGSEA. The CDR3 nucleotides are TGCAGCGTGAAACCGGGACAAGACAATCAGCCCCAGCATTTT. It encodes CSVKPGQDNQPQHF.

This chain joins TRBV6-5 and TRBJ2-7; 7 bases align to TRBD2. Losses at the gene ends were 6 bases for V and 3 bases for J; bases not matched to a gene: 8. From germline, CDR1 is MNHEY and CDR2 SVGAGI. The CDR3 loop spans 14 amino acids. CDR3 sequence reads: CASSGLVTSYEQYF. CDR3 bases: TGTGCCAGCAGCGGACTAGTCACAAGCTACGAGCAGTACTTC.

The chain has TRBV20-1 and TRBJ1-1; the match to TRBD1 covers 8 bases. Germline trimming cut 4 bases from V and 2 bases from J; bases unmatched to any gene: 18. Germline V lookup: CDR1 DFQATT, CDR2 SNEGSKA (reference sequence). The CDR3 length is 18 residues. CDR3 nucleotide sequence: TGCAGTGCTAAGGTAACGAATCTTCCCGGACAGGGAAACACTGAAGCTTTCTTT. Translated, it gives CSAKVTNLPGQGNTEAFF.

The genes are TRBV6-2 or TRBV6-3 and TRBJ2-3; D is possibly TRBD1 or TRBD2 (5 bases each). The CDR3 length is 14 residues. The germline gives CDR1 MNHEY, CDR2 SVGEGT. Between the trimmed V and J ends, which lost 5 bases and 1 base, there was a span of 10 bases. The CDR3 reads CASSRDQRTDTQYF. In nucleotides, the CDR3 is TGTGCCAGCAGTCGGGACCAGCGCACAGATACGCAGTATTTT.

This clonotype was counted many times. The chain is built from TRBV5-6 and TRBJ2-3, with 9 bases matching TRBD2. After removal of 2 bases from V and 2 bases from J, the junction contained 6 bases not matched to a gene. The germline V gene encodes CDR1 SGHDT and CDR2 YYEEEE. This CDR3 contains 16 residues. The CDR3 nucleotides are TGTGCCAGCAGCTTTAGGCGGGGGGGCAACACAGATACGCAGTATTTT. This gives the protein CASSFRRGGNTDTQYF.

This chain uses TRBV7-2 with TRBJ2-1, with D possibly being TRBD2 (6 bases). Germline V gives CDR1 SGHTA, CDR2 FQGNSA. The CDR3 runs 19 residues. Trimming removed 5 bases from V and 1 base from J, with 24 bases in between. The CDR3 reads CASSPNAARRVRSYNEQFF. CDR3 DNA: TGTGCCAGCAGCCCGAACGCCGCGCGGAGGGTGAGGTCCTACAATGAGCAGTTCTTC.

This clonotype was seen many times. This chain joins TRBV5-1 and TRBJ1-2; D might be TRBD1 (6 bases). The CDR3 covers 14 residues. Trimming cost V 0 bases and J 1 base, with 7 bases left between them. CDR1 is SGHRS, CDR2 YFSETQ, per germline. The CDR3 sequence is CASSLADSNYGYTF. CDR3 sequence (DNA): TGCGCCAGCAGCTTGGCGGACAGTAACTATGGCTACACCTTC.

Many counts were recorded for this clonotype. The chain employs TRBV6-5 and TRBJ1-1; TRBD1 might be the D (6 bases). V was shortened by 0 bases and J by 11 bases, with 13 bases between the two germline ends. The germline V gene encodes CDR1 MNHEY and CDR2 SVGAGI. The CDR3 runs 13 residues. The CDR3 region is CASSYSRGTDAFF. DNA for the CDR3: TGTGCCAGCAGTTACTCGAGGGGGACGGATGCTTTCTTT.

In this sample, this clonotype turned up a few times. A read error is possible here, since a much larger clone lies one base away. J is TRBJ2-7 and V is TRBV6-6; 7 bases match TRBD2. Germline CDR1 is MNHNY and CDR2 is SVGAGI (reference sequence). This CDR3 has 13 residues. V gave up 6 bases and J gave up 7 bases; unmatched junction bases: 9. Here the CDR3 reads CASSRDYHNEQYF. As DNA, the CDR3 is TGTGCCAGCAGCCGGGACTACCACAATGAGCAGTACTTC.

This clonotype was seen a single time. The chain uses TRBV12-3 or TRBV12-4 and TRBJ2-3, with TRBD2 identical over 8 bases. V shed 2 bases and J 5 bases; nucleotides not matched to a gene: 12. The CDR3 is 17 amino acids. The CDR3 sequence: CASSLRVRGAYEDTQYF. The DNA for the CDR3 is TGTGCCAGCAGTTTAAGGGTGCGGGGGGCCTACGAAGATACGCAGTATTTT.

This clonotype was detected ten times or more. This sequence joins TRBV5-1 and TRBJ2-3; TRBD2 matches at 13 bases. Germline V gene sequence: CDR1 SGHRS, CDR2 YFSETQ. CDR3 length: 17 residues. Trimming removed 4 bases from V and 3 bases from J; junction bases left unmatched: 8. CDR3 region: CASSLLSTSGGTDTQYF. The CDR3 region has the DNA TGCGCCAGCAGCCTACTCTCGACTAGCGGGGGGACAGATACGCAGTATTTT.

Only one count was recorded for this clonotype. The gene calls are TRBV6-1 and TRBJ1-5, with D unresolved. This CDR3 has 15 residues. Trimming took off 1 base at V and 2 bases at J, with 9 bases between the two ends. From germline, CDR1 is MNHNS and CDR2 SASEGT. CDR3 sequence: CASSEVGYGNQPQHF. The CDR3 DNA is TGTGCCAGCAGTGAAGTGGGGTATGGCAATCAGCCCCAGCATTTT.

The rearrangement uses TRBV20-1 and TRBJ1-5; TRBD1 is a possible D gene (5 bases). The germline V and J ends were trimmed by 1 base and 2 bases, with 6 bases remaining between them. This CDR3 contains 13 residues. The germline CDR1 and CDR2 sequences are DFQATT and SNEGSKA (reference sequence). The CDR3 sequence: CSARGGGNQPQHF. The DNA for the CDR3 is TGCAGTGCTAGAGGAGGGGGCAATCAGCCCCAGCATTTT.

A note on this clonotype: Relative to the germline gene, one junction end is altered; a read error may explain this. The rearrangement uses TRBV5-5 and TRBJ2-7, with a weak D call TRBD1 (5 bases). CDR1 is SGHKS, CDR2 YYEKEE, per germline (reference sequence). The CDR3 totals 14 residues. In DNA form, the CDR3 reads TGTACCAGCAGGTTGACAGCGAGCTCCTACGAGCAGTACTTC. This sequence encodes CTSRLTASSYEQYF.

To note about this clonotype: An end of the junction does not agree with germline; a read error may underlie this. This chain links TRBV28 with TRBJ2-2, with 7 nucleotides matching TRBD1. The CDR3 loop spans 14 amino acids. Germline CDR1 MDHEN, CDR2 SYDVKM. In DNA form, the CDR3 reads TGTGCCAGCAACACAGGGGCGAGGACCGGGGAGCTGTGTTTT. Residues: CASNTGARTGELCF.

The V call is TRBV20-1, the J call TRBJ2-5, with TRBD1 identical over 7 bases. V shed 1 base and J 1 base; nucleotides not matched to a gene: 6. Germline CDR1 reads DFQATT; CDR2 reads SNEGSKA (reference sequence). This CDR3 is built from 15 residues. CDR3 sequence (DNA): TGCAGTGCTAGAGCGGGACAGCTCCTCCAAGAGACCCAGTACTTC. It translates to CSARAGQLLQETQYF.

Only a few counts were recorded for this clonotype. A read error may be the cause here, since a much bigger clone is one base away. CDR3 in DNA: TGCAGTGCTAGAGATCTCCCTAGCGGGGGGTCTGAGCAGTACTTC. Translated: CSARDLPSGGSEQYF. The V gene is TRBV20-1, the J gene TRBJ2-5; 11 bases map to TRBD2. The V segment lost 0 bases and the J segment 11 bases; nucleotides outside the gene matches: 11. The length of the CDR3 is 15 residues. Germline V gene sequence: CDR1 DFQATT, CDR2 SNEGSKA (reference sequence).

This clonotype showed up many times. The chain employs TRBV3-1 and TRBJ2-1; 8 nucleotides line up with TRBD2. Germline V lookup: CDR1 LGHDT, CDR2 YNNKEL (reference sequence). With 0 bases clipped from V and 15 bases from J, the junction kept 7 bases outside the gene matches. The CDR3 sequence is 13 residues long. CDR3 loop: CASSQDPRTSRFF. In DNA form, the CDR3 reads TGTGCCAGCAGCCAAGATCCTCGGACTAGCCGGTTCTTC.

The rearrangement joins TRBV21-1 to TRBJ1-5; TRBD1 is taken as the D call from the table, unchecked against the DNA. TRBV21-1 is a known pseudogene. The CDR3 loop spans 15 amino acids. The CDR3 loop is CASPPGQGEGQPQHF. The CDR3 bases are TGTGCCAGCCCACCAGGACAGGGCGAGGGTCAGCCCCAGCATTTT.

This clonotype was detected many times. The chain joins TRBV14 to TRBJ2-3; 10 bases agree with TRBD2. Trimming took 0 bases from V and 5 from J; bases not matched to a gene: 8. Germline V lookup: CDR1 SGHDN, CDR2 FVKESK. This CDR3 comprises 17 residues. The CDR3 DNA is TGTGCCAGCAGCCAAGACCCAGCTAGCGGGGGTCGAGATACGCAGTATTTT. This translates into CASSQDPASGGRDTQYF.

A few counts support this clonotype. The chain couples TRBV6-1 to TRBJ1-1, with TRBD1 matching over 7 bases. V lost 5 bases and J lost 10; bases outside the gene matches: 7. This CDR3 is 12 amino acids long. Germline CDR1 reads MNHNS; CDR2 reads SASEGT. In nucleotides, the CDR3 is TGTGCCAGCAGTTTCCGGACAGGAGGAGCTTTCTTT. Encoded protein: CASSFRTGGAFF.

The genes are TRBV2 and TRBJ2-7; D may correspond to TRBD1 or TRBD2 (6 bases each). Per the germline V gene, CDR1 is SNHLY and CDR2 is FYNNEI. The length of the CDR3 is 17 residues. Trimming took 5 bases from V and 7 from J, leaving 27 bases between them. In DNA form, the CDR3 reads TGTGCCAGCAGTCCCCCTAGGCGGGACAACCGTTACAATGAGCAGTACTTC. It encodes CASSPPRRDNRYNEQYF.

This clonotype showed up many times. The CDR3 DNA follows: TGTGCCACCAGCAGAGGGGAGATACTAGCCAAAAACATTCAGTACTTC. Protein product: CATSRGEILAKNIQYF. This sequence joins TRBV15 and TRBJ2-4; perhaps TRBD2 as D (5 bases). The length of the CDR3 is 16 residues. Germline V gene data show CDR1 as LNHNV and CDR2 as YYDKDF (reference sequence). V was pared by 1 base and J by 0 bases, with 10 bases between.

Comments on this clonotype: This sequence may be a read error, since a much larger clone differs from it by one base. The rearrangement uses TRBV5-5 and TRBJ2-6, with TRBD1 as a possible D gene (6 bases). Germline V lookup: CDR1 SGHKS, CDR2 YYEKEE (reference sequence). The CDR3 contains 17 residues. DNA of the CDR3: TGTACCAGCAGCTACAGGGTTATTGACTCTGGGGCCAACGTCCTGACTTTC. Its translation: CTSSYRVIDSGANVLTF. Using reference TRBV5-5 and TRBJ2-6 for the parts outside the CDR3, the full variable domain is DAGVTQSPTHLIKTRGQQVTLRCSPISGHKSVSWYQQVLGQGPQFIFQYYEKEERGRGNFPDRFSARQFPNYSSELNVNALLLGDSALYLCTSSYRVIDSGANVLTFGAGSRLTVL.

The chain couples TRBV4-1 to TRBJ2-3, with TRBD2 as a possible D gene (6 bases). The CDR3 loop spans 14 amino acids. Trimming shortened V by 1 base and J by 6 bases, and 11 bases separated the two germline ends. Germline lookup yields CDR1 MGHRA and CDR2 YSYEKL. For the CDR3, the DNA is TGCGCCAGCAGCCAAGGACTAGAGGGTGATACGCAGTATTTT. It specifies CASSQGLEGDTQYF.

This clonotype was counted only a few times. The V call is TRBV12-3 or TRBV12-4, the J call TRBJ2-2; 8 bases are a match to TRBD2. CDR3 size: 15 residues. Trimming took 10 bases from V and 4 from J; bases not matched to a gene: 11. The CDR3: CATSIREGGTGELFF. For the CDR3, the DNA is TGTGCCACCTCAATTCGGGAGGGTGGCACCGGGGAGCTGTTTTTT.

The chain is built from TRBV6-1 and TRBJ1-2; a weak D match, TRBD1 (5 bases). CDR1 is MNHNS and CDR2 is SASEGT in the germline V gene. The CDR3 covers 14 residues. Trimming left V 2 bases short and J 6 bases short, with 13 bases between. CDR3 region: CASSEMATGHGYTF. The CDR3 DNA reads TGTGCCAGCAGTGAAATGGCTACAGGCCATGGCTACACCTTC.

This clonotype was seen a few times. V gene TRBV10-2 combines with J gene TRBJ2-1; the D gene is possibly TRBD2 (5 bases). Germline CDR1 reads WSHSY; CDR2 reads SAAADI. The CDR3 loop spans 13 amino acids. V was shortened by 1 base and J by 10 bases, with 11 bases between the two germline ends. The chain's CDR3 is CASSEYYLAEQFF. CDR3 DNA: TGCGCCAGCAGTGAGTATTACCTAGCAGAGCAGTTCTTC.